The clone carrying this TCR beta chain occurred many times. What it binds is not known. This entry belongs to a study of T-cell reconstitution after alpha-beta-depleted transplantation in children. Study conclusions and caveats: The authors attributed T-cell counts and diversity one year after transplant mostly to newly produced T cells. Recipient T cells and thymic progenitors that survived gave rise to the high TCRbeta diversity observed at day 60 in some patients.

CDR3 length: 14 amino acids. The germline V gene has CDR1 SGHAT and CDR2 FQNNGV. With V trimmed by 7 bases and J by 6 bases, 9 bases remained unmatched. The TCRbeta library incorporated unique molecular identifiers. TCRdb used MiXCR to reprocess the PCR reads, holding one entry per CDR3 protein. In the table there are about 200,000 distinct CDR3 sequences, roughly 8.3% of which are singletons. The sequence came from a male patient aged 2-9 years who had a stem cell transplant for acute myeloid leukemia, so the T cells may come from the graft donor. The rearrangement joins TRBV11-2 to TRBJ2-7, with 10 positions matching TRBD2. The sequenced sample was PBMCs, mostly from graft donor cells, obtained 360 days after TCRalphabeta/CD19-depleted stem cell transplant. This CDR3 is CASTPFLAGVEQYF. The CDR3 DNA reads TGTGCCAGCACCCCCTTCCTAGCGGGAGTCGAGCAGTACTTC.